The 14 T cell receptor beta chains given below trace back to one sample, sequenced in a study of T-cell memory formation after mild COVID-19 (dated by TCRdb to the early 2020s). The method behind the library was 5' RACE. Sequencing used an Illumina NovaSeq 6000. In TCRdb, the public reads were trimmed at Q25 with fastp and aligned with MiXCR, with productive beta chains retained. CDR3 protein duplicates are merged, each entry listing the most common genes and DNA. Across this sample there are about 150,000 distinct CDR3 sequences, with under 30% seen only once. The ten largest clones capture roughly a quarter of the sample. The sample consisted of PBMCs or a T cell subset sorted from them (not recorded which). All receptors come from an adult woman who had mild COVID-19 (a few samples of this study predate the infection). The sample titles of this study are shuffled in the database, so cell type and time point are left out; the donor was told from shared clones.

This clonotype was seen more than once but under ten times. This chain joins TRBV12-3 or TRBV12-4 and TRBJ2-2, with a tentative D call TRBD1 (5 bases). Trimming cost V 6 bases and J 6 bases, with 23 bases left between them. This CDR3 has 17 residues. The CDR3 loop is CASSNSRDSPFAGELFF. The CDR3 nucleotides are TGTGCCAGCAGCAACTCCCGAGACAGCCCTTTCGCCGGGGAGCTGTTTTTT.

V and J are TRBV6-2 or TRBV6-3 and TRBJ2-1; the D gene is possibly TRBD1 (5 bases). CDR1 and CDR2 from the germline V gene are MNHEY and SVGEGT. This CDR3 comprises 13 residues. Here the CDR3 reads CAFNATVDNEQFF. The CDR3 bases are TGTGCTTTTAACGCGACAGTGGACAATGAGCAGTTCTTC.

V is TRBV27 and J is TRBJ2-4, with TRBD2 matching over 7 bases. The CDR3 is 14 amino acids. V trimming: 3 bases; J trimming: 5 bases; junction bases outside the gene matches: 4. Germline-derived CDR1 and CDR2 are MNHEY and SMNVEV (reference sequence). The CDR3 protein is CASSFVRGENIQYF. The CDR3 DNA sequence: TGTGCCAGCAGTTTCGTCCGGGGGGAAAACATTCAGTACTTC.

This clonotype has just a few counts. The rearrangement links TRBV7-6 to TRBJ1-1; 8 bases fit TRBD1. The V segment lost 1 base and the J segment 8 bases; nucleotides outside the gene matches: 12. CDR1 is SGHVS and CDR2 is FNYEAQ in the germline V gene. The CDR3 is 16 amino acids. CDR3 sequence reads: CASSLGTGRVVTEAFF. The CDR3 region has the DNA TGTGCCAGCAGCTTAGGGACAGGGAGGGTGGTCACGGAAGCTTTCTTT.

This rearrangement joins TRBV7-6 to TRBJ2-1, with D unclear. CDR1 is SGHVS, CDR2 FNYEAQ, per germline. This CDR3 spans 12 amino acids. Trimming stripped 6 bases from V and 13 bases from J, with 16 bases between. The CDR3, as DNA: TGTGCCAGCAGTCCCCCAAGATCGGACCAGTTCTTC. Translation: CASSPPRSDQFF.

This clonotype was recorded many times. The chain joins TRBV4-1 to TRBJ2-3; tentatively, D is TRBD2 (6 bases). The CDR3 totals 14 residues. Germline values: CDR1 MGHRA, CDR2 YSYEKL. V shed 4 bases and J shed 4 bases, with 12 bases lying between them. CDR3 sequence: CASSPMGGPDTQYF. The CDR3 DNA reads as TGCGCCAGCAGCCCTATGGGGGGACCAGATACGCAGTATTTT.

This rearrangement joins TRBV2 to TRBJ1-5; a possible D gene is TRBD1 (5 bases). Germline CDR1 and CDR2: SNHLY and FYNNEI. The V and J ends lost 4 bases and 5 bases respectively, with 15 bases between them. The CDR3 spans 15 residues. CDR3 residues: CASSAGQGRDQPQHF. CDR3 nucleotides: TGTGCCAGCAGTGCAGGGCAGGGCCGCGATCAGCCCCAGCATTTT.

The chain employs TRBV29-1 and TRBJ2-7, with 11 bases fitting TRBD1. This CDR3 comprises 13 residues. Germline values: CDR1 SQVTM, CDR2 ANQGSEA. The J segment lost 3 bases and the V segment lost 7 bases, leaving 5 bases of the junction unmatched. The CDR3 sequence is CSGTGGEDYEQYF. CDR3 in DNA: TGCAGCGGGACAGGGGGCGAGGACTACGAGCAGTACTTC.

This clonotype was seen more than once but under ten times. This sequence joins TRBV6-5 and TRBJ1-1, with a possible D match to TRBD1 (6 bases). CDR1 and CDR2 from the germline V gene are MNHEY and SVGAGI. Trimming removed 7 bases from V and 3 bases from J, with 21 bases in between. The CDR3 spans 16 residues. The CDR3, as DNA: TGTGCCAGCACCACCGGACCCGCAGGGGAGCACACTGAAGCTTTCTTT. This gives the protein CASTTGPAGEHTEAFF.

The CDR3 protein is CATSDATGGGSPLHF. CDR3 nucleotides: TGTGCCACCAGCGACGCGACAGGGGGCGGTTCACCCCTCCACTTT. The rearrangement uses TRBV15 and TRBJ1-6, with 10 bases aligning to TRBD1. This CDR3 spans 15 amino acids. From germline, CDR1 is LNHNV and CDR2 YYDKDF (reference sequence). J was trimmed by 9 bases and V by 5 bases; bases with no gene match: 7.

This clonotype was seen just once. Without the conserved terminal phenylalanine or tryptophan, this CDR3 likely stems from a read error. This chain connects TRBV24-1 to TRBJ2-5, with 7 bases that match TRBD2. The ends lost 12 bases at V and 4 bases at J; junction bases unmatched: 7. The CDR3 runs to 12 residues. Germline-derived CDR1 and CDR2 are KGHDR and SFDVKD. The CDR3 is CAVGREGETQYL. The CDR3 DNA reads as TGTGCCGTCGGCAGGGAGGGAGAGACCCAGTACTTA.

Points on this clonotype: A much more abundant neighbour one base away suggests this may be a read error. This chain connects TRBV7-3 to TRBJ2-2; D gene uncertain. The ends were cut back, 5 bases at V and 1 base at J, with 8 bases in the middle. CDR1 is SGHTA, CDR2 FQGTGA, per germline. The CDR3 is 14 amino acids. The CDR3 region is CASSLLQNTGELFF. The CDR3 DNA follows: TGTGCCAGCAGCCTTCTACAGAACACCGGGGAGCTGTTTTTT.

The chain joins TRBV23-1 to TRBJ1-1, with D possibly TRBD1 on 6 matching bases. TRBV23-1 is labeled an ORF, and its function is uncertain. The CDR3 length is 13 residues. With 3 bases removed from V and 9 bases from J, the gap between germline ends came to 14 bases. CDR3 in amino acids: CASSQGHGRQAFF. In DNA form, the CDR3 reads TGCGCCAGCAGTCAGGGACATGGGAGACAAGCTTTCTTT.

This clonotype was detected only once. V and J are TRBV7-6 and TRBJ2-7, with D unclear. In germline, CDR1 is SGHVS, CDR2 FNYEAQ. The V and J ends lost 5 bases and 5 bases respectively, with 10 bases between them. The CDR3 consists of 12 residues. The CDR3 region has the DNA TGTGCCAGCAGCCACCGAAGTAACGAGCAGTACTTC. Its protein is CASSHRSNEQYF.